The 19 T cell receptor beta chains in this list originate from one sample, sequenced in a study of OX40 agonist ivuxolimab in advanced cancers. Generated by immunoSEQ multiplex PCR, the TCRdb table keeps only in-frame clones and is missing some. The sample has approximately 55,000 clones, about 90% seen once. Specimen: CD4+ or CD8+ T cells sorted from blood, collected in a trial of the OX40 agonist ivuxolimab. The origin of the receptors is an adult with an advanced solid tumor such as melanoma, head and neck, liver or kidney cancer.

V and J are TRBV5-4 and TRBJ2-1, with a possible D match to TRBD2 (5 bases). In germline, CDR1 is SGHNT, CDR2 YYREEE (reference sequence). V lost 4 bases to trimming and J lost 0 bases, with 14 bases between them. The length of the CDR3 is 16 residues. CDR3 region: CASSPSASFSYNEQFF. Here the CDR3 DNA reads TGTGCCAGCAGCCCTTCGGCTAGCTTCTCCTACAATGAGCAGTTCTTC.

The rearrangement links TRBV29-1 to TRBJ2-6; TRBD1 matches 9 bases. The ends lost 6 bases at V and 2 bases at J; junction bases unmatched: 5. CDR1 and CDR2 (germline): SQVTM, ANQGSEA. This CDR3 is built from 15 residues. Here the CDR3 reads CSVRGQGAGANVLTF. CDR3 DNA sequence: TGCAGCGTGCGGGGACAGGGAGCTGGGGCCAACGTCCTGACTTTC.

The chain recombines TRBV6-1 with TRBJ1-1, with 10 positions matching TRBD1. Germline-derived CDR1 and CDR2 are MNHNS and SASEGT. Unmatched junction bases numbered 5, after V lost 4 bases and J lost 0 bases. The CDR3 runs to 16 residues. The CDR3 DNA reads as TGTGCCAGCAGTGTGCGACAGGGGGCTATGAACACTGAAGCTTTCTTT. This sequence encodes CASSVRQGAMNTEAFF.

V is TRBV19 and J is TRBJ2-1; 13 bases match TRBD2. Germline trimming cut 3 bases from V and 5 bases from J; bases unmatched to any gene: 7. Germline V gene lookup returns CDR1 LNHDA and CDR2 SQIVND (reference sequence). This CDR3 has 17 amino acids. The CDR3 sequence: CASSITSGRVVHNEQFF. For the CDR3, the DNA is TGTGCCAGTAGTATTACTAGCGGGAGGGTTGTCCACAATGAGCAGTTCTTC.

V usage is TRBV18 and J usage is TRBJ2-1; D not certain. There are 14 residues in the CDR3. Trimming took off 1 base at V and 2 bases at J, with 6 bases between the two ends. Per the germline V gene, CDR1 is KGHSH and CDR2 is LQKENI. This CDR3 is CASSPQTTYNEQFF. In DNA, the CDR3 is TGTGCCAGCTCACCACAGACCACCTACAATGAGCAGTTCTTC.

The chain combines TRBV28 with TRBJ2-3, with 9 bases matching TRBD2. This CDR3 region has 17 residues. Trimming at V came to 6 bases and at J to 2 bases, leaving 12 bases not matched to a gene. Germline V gene data show CDR1 as MDHEN and CDR2 as SYDVKM. CDR3 protein: CASRSRPSGIITDTQYF. The DNA for the CDR3 is TGTGCCAGCAGAAGTCGTCCTAGCGGGATTATCACAGATACGCAGTATTTT. The variable domain in full, completed from reference TRBV28 and TRBJ2-3, reads DVKVTQSSRYLVKRTGEKVFLECVQDMDHENMFWYRQDPGLGLRLIYFSYDVKMKEKGDIPEGYSVSREKKERFSLILESASTNQTSMYLCASRSRPSGIITDTQYFGPGTRLTVL.

This sequence joins TRBV4-1 and TRBJ2-7; 12 bases map to TRBD2. The germline V gene has CDR1 MGHRA and CDR2 YSYEKL. The CDR3 spans 16 residues. J lost 6 bases, V lost 1 base, and 7 bases had no gene match. CDR3 DNA: TGCGCCAGCAGCCAAGTTAGGACTAGCGGGATAAGCGAGCAGTACTTC. It codes for CASSQVRTSGISEQYF.

The CDR3: CASSNTGTRSYEQYF. CDR3 in DNA: TGTGCCAGCAGCAACACCGGGACTCGCTCCTACGAGCAGTACTTC. The chain couples TRBV5-4 to TRBJ2-7; D perhaps matches TRBD2 (6 bases). V was pared by 4 bases and J by 0 bases, with 14 bases between. Per germline, CDR1 SGHNT and CDR2 YYREEE (reference sequence). There are 15 residues in the CDR3. Full variable domain (remainder filled in from reference TRBV5-4 and TRBJ2-7): ETGVTQSPTHLIKTRGQQVTLRCSSQSGHNTVSWYQQALGQGPQFIFQYYREEENGRGNFPPRFSGLQFPNYSSELNVNALELDDSALYLCASSNTGTRSYEQYFGPGTRLTVT.

The chain carries TRBV14 and TRBJ1-2, with D possibly being TRBD1 (6 bases). Germline CDR1 and CDR2: SGHDN and FVKESK. CDR3 length: 13 residues. The V and J ends lost 5 bases and 5 bases respectively, with 12 bases between them. The CDR3 DNA reads TGTGCCAGCAGCTCCGGGACACATTATGGCTACACCTTC. This sequence encodes CASSSGTHYGYTF.

The rearrangement joins TRBV7-6 to TRBJ1-2; TRBD1 is a possible D gene (6 bases). Germline values: CDR1 SGHVS, CDR2 FNYEAQ. Trimming left V 5 bases short and J 7 bases short, with 14 bases between. CDR3 length: 13 amino acids. For the CDR3, the DNA is TGTGCCAGCAGCCAATCAGGGGCTTTTGGCTACACCTTC. The encoded protein is CASSQSGAFGYTF.

This chain uses TRBV18 with TRBJ2-7, with 7 bases fitting TRBD1. V shed 0 bases and J 3 bases; nucleotides not matched to a gene: 5. CDR1 is KGHSH and CDR2 is LQKENI in the germline V gene. This CDR3 contains 15 residues. The CDR3: CASSPPAQGDYEQYF. In DNA form, the CDR3 reads TGTGCCAGCTCACCACCGGCGCAGGGGGACTACGAGCAGTACTTC.

This clone was observed a few times. The chain is built from TRBV30 and TRBJ2-3; TRBD2 might be the D (6 bases). CDR3 length: 19 residues. CDR1 and CDR2 (germline): GTSNPN, SVGIG (reference sequence). Trimming stripped 4 bases from V and 0 bases from J, with 26 bases between. The CDR3 region is CAWNAVGGRAQTSTDTQYF. The CDR3 DNA follows: TGTGCCTGGAACGCAGTTGGAGGGCGTGCTCAAACTAGCACAGATACGCAGTATTTT.

This chain links TRBV5-1 with TRBJ1-2; possibly TRBD1 for D (5 bases). V gave up 1 base and J gave up 6 bases, with 7 bases separating them. The CDR3 loop spans 12 amino acids. Germline V gene lookup returns CDR1 SGHRS and CDR2 YFSETQ. The CDR3 region is CASSLQGNGYTF. The CDR3 DNA follows: TGCGCCAGCAGCTTGCAGGGAAATGGCTACACCTTC.

This clone was counted between two and nine times. J is TRBJ1-2 and V is TRBV10-3; TRBD1 is a possible D gene (6 bases). Germline-derived CDR1 and CDR2 are ENHRY and SYGVKD. Trimming removed 4 bases at V and 7 bases at J, with 13 bases between. This CDR3 comprises 13 residues. The DNA for the CDR3 is TGTGCCATCAGTGTAGGGACAAAAGGTGGCTACACCTTC. It encodes CAISVGTKGGYTF.

The CDR3 DNA reads as TGTGCCAGCAGTAAACTATCCGAGCTGTACTTC. Protein sequence: CASSKLSELYF. The V gene is TRBV6-5, the J gene TRBJ2-5; no clear D gene. Deletions cut 5 bases from V and 13 bases from J, with 14 bases between. This CDR3 has 11 residues. CDR1 and CDR2 (germline): MNHEY, SVGAGI.

On this clone itself: An end of the junction does not agree with germline; a read error may underlie this. V is TRBV18 and J is TRBJ2-1; TRBD1 matches 8 bases. In germline, CDR1 is KGHSH, CDR2 LQKENI. The CDR3 is 16 amino acids. The CDR3, as DNA: TGTGCCAGTTCACAATCCGGGACAGGTTTATACAATGAGCAGTTCTTC. Protein sequence: CASSQSGTGLYNEQFF.

The chain recombines TRBV5-1 with TRBJ2-7; D not certain. The CDR3 is 14 amino acids. Germline V gene data show CDR1 as SGHRS and CDR2 as YFSETQ. V was trimmed by 4 bases and J by 3 bases, leaving 14 bases between them. CDR3: CASSPELAGYEQYF. CDR3 DNA sequence: TGCGCCAGCAGCCCGGAGCTGGCTGGCTACGAGCAGTACTTC.

V gene TRBV5-1 combines with J gene TRBJ2-7, with TRBD1 identical over 9 bases. Trimming at V came to 1 base and at J to 6 bases, leaving 8 bases not matched to a gene. This CDR3 contains 15 residues. Germline V gene data show CDR1 as SGHRS and CDR2 as YFSETQ. CDR3 region: CASSLLGDRVAEQYF. The CDR3 DNA reads TGCGCCAGCAGCTTGTTGGGGGACAGGGTGGCCGAGCAGTACTTC.

The chain recombines TRBV4-2 with TRBJ1-2, with TRBD1 matching over 7 bases. V lost 5 bases to trimming and J lost 4 bases; unmatched junction nucleotides: 4. Germline lookup yields CDR1 LGHNA and CDR2 YNFKEQ. This CDR3 contains 13 residues. CDR3 residues: CASSADRVYGYTF. CDR3 coding DNA: TGTGCCAGCAGCGCCGACAGGGTCTATGGCTACACCTTC.